The clone carrying this T cell receptor (beta chain) was found a few times. The antigen remains undetermined. The data derive from a study of blood T cells in healthy people across ages. At least 6.5 million PBMCs were isolated per sample. Looked up from germline, CDR1 is DFQATT and CDR2 is SNEGSKA (reference sequence). The V segment lost 4 bases and the J segment 2 bases; nucleotides outside the gene matches: 6. The CDR3 loop spans 14 amino acids. Findings and limits, study-wide: Strongly correlated with naive T cell percentage was TCR beta diversity. Changes seen in expanded clonotypes were possibly confounded by donor CMV status left unknown.

Alongside a J-beta primer mix, a sample-barcoded 5' primer served in a second PCR lasting roughly 7 to 11 cycles. Using its own MiXCR run on the 5' RACE reads, TCRdb lists one record per CDR3 protein. Found here are around 1,500,000 distinct CDR3 sequences, approximately 28% of them singletons; the top ten hold roughly 8%. The sequenced material came from blood. The TCR comes from a woman in her 30s in good health. The gene calls are TRBV20-1 and TRBJ1-2; 8 bases align to TRBD1. The CDR3 region has the DNA TGCAGTGCTAATCCGGACAGGGAGAACTATGGCTACACCTTC. Its protein is CSANPDRENYGYTF.